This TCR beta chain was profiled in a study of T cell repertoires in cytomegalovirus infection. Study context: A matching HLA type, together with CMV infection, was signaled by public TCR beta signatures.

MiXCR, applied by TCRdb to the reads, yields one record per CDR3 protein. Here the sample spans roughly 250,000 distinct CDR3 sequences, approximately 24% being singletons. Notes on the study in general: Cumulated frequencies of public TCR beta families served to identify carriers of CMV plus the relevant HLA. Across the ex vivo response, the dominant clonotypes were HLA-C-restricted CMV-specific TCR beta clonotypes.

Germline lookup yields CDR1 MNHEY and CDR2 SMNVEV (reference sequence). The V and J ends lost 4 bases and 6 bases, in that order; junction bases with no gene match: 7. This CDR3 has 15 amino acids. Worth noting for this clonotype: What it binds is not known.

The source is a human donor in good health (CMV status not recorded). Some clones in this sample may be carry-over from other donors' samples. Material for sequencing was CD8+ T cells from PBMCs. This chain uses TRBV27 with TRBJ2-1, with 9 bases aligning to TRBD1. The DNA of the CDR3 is TGTGCCAGCAGTTATGCAACAGGGGGCCCCAATGAGCAGTTCTTC. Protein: CASSYATGGPNEQFF.